This T cell receptor (beta chain) was profiled in a study of T cells in localized non-small cell lung cancer. Study results and caveats: The appearance of a median approximately 57 of the top 100 tumor clones was seen in adjacent lung.

On this clone: Its antigen is still unknown.

The length of the CDR3 is 17 residues. J gave up 2 bases and V 5 bases, and 9 bases lay outside the gene matches. Per the germline V gene, CDR1 is SEHNR and CDR2 is FQNEAQ (reference sequence). Some clones are missing from TCRdb's copy, which holds only in-frame ones; the method was immunoSEQ multiplex PCR. The sample yields about 30,000 clones, 90% to 95% seen once. The receptor's source is a man between 40 and 70 years old with stage II lung adenocarcinoma. This chain uses TRBV7-9 with TRBJ1-1; 12 bases fit TRBD1. Sequences were derived from PBMCs, sampled before any cancer treatment. In DNA form, the CDR3 reads TGTGCCAGCAGCCAAGGGACAGGGGGCAGTGTTAACACTGAAGCTTTCTTT. As protein: CASSQGTGGSVNTEAFF.